These T cell receptor beta chains were read from a single sample in a study of CD8+CD57+ T cells in acquired aplastic anemia. Via MiXCR, TCRdb re-called the reads, giving one row per CDR3 protein. The profile shows fewer than 85,000 distinct CDR3 sequences, just over 70% of them singletons. What was sequenced was sorted CD4+, CD8+, or CD8+CD57+ T cells (not recorded which) from PBMCs. The receptor set was obtained from a human donor with aplastic anemia. CDR3s include the opening cysteine and the closing phenylalanine or tryptophan. The D gene is left open where the match is weak. The size entry is marked missing in some rows and otherwise reads once, few, many or a size class.

J	size	D	V	CDR3	DNA
TRBJ2-2	-	TRBD1	TRBV5-1	CASSYDRGRDTGELFF	TGCGCCAGCAGCTATGACAGGGGGCGGGACACCGGGGAGCTGTTTTTT
TRBJ2-1	-	TRBD2	TRBV27	CASSSGTSGGNEQFF	TGTGCCAGCAGTTCCGGGACTAGCGGGGGTAATGAGCAGTTCTTC
TRBJ1-2	-	-	TRBV25-1	CASSFSSGHYGYTF	TGTGCCAGCAGCTTCTCTTCGGGACACTATGGCTACACCTTC
TRBJ2-2	-	-	TRBV2	CASSATGTLTGELFF	TGTGCCAGCAGTGCAACCGGGACACTCACCGGGGAGCTGTTTTTT
TRBJ2-1	-	-	TRBV19	CASSPPGLNEQFF	TGTGCCAGTAGTCCTCCAGGGTTAAACGAGCAGTTCTTC
TRBJ1-2	-	-	TRBV7-6	CASSLVTYGYTF	TGTGCCAGCAGCTTGGTAACCTATGGCTACACCTTC
TRBJ1-5	-	-	TRBV19	CASSPPGGGGQPQHF	TGTGCCAGTAGTCCCCCTGGAGGGGGGGGTCAGCCCCAGCATTTT
TRBJ1-5	-	-	TRBV2	CASSEGLSQPQHF	TGTGCCAGCAGTGAAGGTCTTAGTCAGCCCCAGCATTTT
TRBJ1-4	-	-	TRBV5-1	CASSFQDGRNEKLFF	TGCGCCAGCAGCTTCCAGGACGGACGAAATGAAAAACTGTTTTTT
TRBJ1-2	-	-	TRBV28	CASSLWGGAAYGYTF	TGTGCCAGCAGTTTATGGGGAGGGGCGGCGTATGGCTACACCTTC
TRBJ2-5	-	-	TRBV20-1	CSARGGNQETQYF	TGCAGTGCTAGAGGGGGTAACCAAGAGACCCAGTACTTC
TRBJ2-7	-	TRBD2	TRBV3-1	CASSLIAGAGEQYF	TGTGCCAGCAGCCTTATAGCGGGAGCGGGGGAGCAGTACTTC
TRBJ2-6	-	-	TRBV5-4	CASSLWWGVISGANVLTF	TGTGCCAGCAGCTTGTGGTGGGGGGTAATCTCTGGGGCCAACGTCCTGACTTTC
TRBJ2-2	-	-	TRBV19	CASGSYREHTGELFF	TGTGCCAGTGGATCTTACCGGGAGCACACCGGGGAGCTGTTTTTT
TRBJ2-3	-	TRBD2	TRBV20-1	CSATRLAGDLDTQYF	TGCAGTGCTACCCGACTAGCGGGGGATTTAGATACGCAGTATTTT
TRBJ2-2	-	-	TRBV24-1	CATRAPSGFDTGELFF	TGTGCCACCCGTGCACCGTCAGGATTTGATACCGGGGAGCTGTTTTTT
TRBJ2-2	-	-	TRBV19	CASSETNTGELFF	TGTGCCAGTAGTGAGACGAACACCGGGGAGCTGTTCTTT
TRBJ2-7	few	-	TRBV24-1	CATSDQAPYEQYF	TGTGCCACCAGTGATCAAGCTCCCTACGAGCAGTACTTC
TRBJ2-7	-	-	TRBV20-1	CSARDRAGTSIEQYF	TGCAGTGCTAGAGACAGGGCGGGGACAAGTATCGAGCAGTACTTC
TRBJ2-7	-	-	TRBV5-1	CASSPDWTYEQYF	TGTGCCAGCAGCCCCGACTGGACCTACGAGCAGTACTTC
TRBJ1-1	-	-	TRBV7-8	CASSLGFSEAFF	TGTGCCAGCAGCTTAGGTTTTAGTGAAGCTTTCTTT
TRBJ2-6	-	-	TRBV10-3	CAISDSGAGANVLTF	TGTGCCATCAGTGACTCGGGGGCTGGGGCCAACGTCCTGACTTTC
TRBJ2-5	-	-	TRBV2	CARDTLGETQYF	TGTGCCAGAGATACATTGGGGGAGACCCAGTACTTC
TRBJ2-7	-	TRBD2	TRBV20-1	CSASPSGGTYEQYF	TGCAGTGCTAGTCCTAGCGGGGGGACCTACGAGCAGTACTTC
TRBJ2-7	once	TRBD1	TRBV7-8	CASSSGDRGFYEQYF	TGTGCCAGCAGCTCAGGGGACAGGGGATTCTACGAGCAGTACTTC
TRBJ1-1	-	-	TRBV20-1	CSAMDANTEAFF	TGCAGTGCTATGGATGCTAACACTGAAGCTTTCTTT
TRBJ1-1	-	TRBD1	TRBV10-3	CAISYDRGTEAFF	TGTGCCATCAGTTACGACAGGGGCACTGAAGCTTTCTTT